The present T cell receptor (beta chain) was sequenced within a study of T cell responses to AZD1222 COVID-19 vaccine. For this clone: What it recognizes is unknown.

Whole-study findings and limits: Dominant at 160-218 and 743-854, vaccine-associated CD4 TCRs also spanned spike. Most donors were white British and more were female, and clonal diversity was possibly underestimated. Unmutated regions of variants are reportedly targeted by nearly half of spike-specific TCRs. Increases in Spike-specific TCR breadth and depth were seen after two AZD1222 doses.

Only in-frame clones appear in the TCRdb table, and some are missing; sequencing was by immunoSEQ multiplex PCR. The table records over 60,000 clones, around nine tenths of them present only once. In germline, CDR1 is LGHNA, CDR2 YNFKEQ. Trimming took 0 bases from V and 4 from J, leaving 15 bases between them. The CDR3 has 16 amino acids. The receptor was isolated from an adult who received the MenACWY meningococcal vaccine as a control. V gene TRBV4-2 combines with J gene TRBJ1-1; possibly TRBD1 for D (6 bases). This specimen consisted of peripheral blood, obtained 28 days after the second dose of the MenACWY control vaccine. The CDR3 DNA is TGTGCCAGCAGCCAAGAAGCCACAGGGTTGGGCACTGAAGCTTTCTTT. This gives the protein CASSQEATGLGTEAFF.